These 7 T cell receptor beta chains were sequenced from one sample in a study of blood T cell repertoires in COVID-19. Libraries were prepared by immunoSEQ multiplex PCR; TCRdb keeps only in-frame clonotypes and omits some of them. The sample has about 410,000 clones; approximately 91% are singletons. What was sequenced was peripheral blood. These receptors were collected from a woman in her thirties or forties with COVID-19, enrolled during active disease.

The chain recombines TRBV5-4 with TRBJ1-6; D is ambiguous. The CDR3 runs to 14 residues. V was clipped by 1 base and J by 7 bases, with 9 bases between them. In germline, CDR1 is SGHNT, CDR2 YYREEE (reference sequence). Here the CDR3 reads CASSLPGYNSPLHF. CDR3 DNA: TGTGCCAGCAGCTTGCCAGGCTACAATTCACCCCTCCACTTT. Supplemented by reference TRBV5-4 and TRBJ1-6, the full variable domain reads ETGVTQSPTHLIKTRGQQVTLRCSSQSGHNTVSWYQQALGQGPQFIFQYYREEENGRGNFPPRFSGLQFPNYSSELNVNALELDDSALYLCASSLPGYNSPLHFGNGTRLTVT.

J is TRBJ2-7 and V is TRBV6-5; 13 bases are a match to TRBD2. The CDR3 is 15 amino acids. V dropped 5 bases and J dropped 5; count of bases not matched to a gene: 6. CDR1 and CDR2 (germline): MNHEY, SVGAGI. The CDR3 spells CASSTGLAGSHEQYF. CDR3 DNA: TGTGCCAGCAGTACGGGACTAGCGGGATCACACGAGCAGTACTTC.

V and J are TRBV28 and TRBJ1-2; 8 bases map to TRBD1. CDR1 is MDHEN and CDR2 is SYDVKM in the germline V gene. CDR3 size: 13 residues. The V and J ends lost 4 bases and 3 bases, in that order; junction bases with no gene match: 1. The chain's CDR3 is CASSSGGDYGYTF. CDR3 coding DNA: TGTGCCAGCAGTTCAGGGGGCGACTATGGCTACACCTTC.

The V gene is TRBV28, the J gene TRBJ1-5, with D possibly matching TRBD1 (6 bases). Germline loops: CDR1 MDHEN, CDR2 SYDVKM. The V end was cut by 5 bases, the J end by 5 bases, with 22 bases between. The CDR3 has 17 residues. The CDR3 reads CASSPPRGHQPYQPQHF. In DNA, the CDR3 is TGTGCCAGCAGTCCCCCGAGGGGACACCAACCCTATCAGCCCCAGCATTTT.

The chain joins TRBV7-9 to TRBJ1-2; TRBD1 might be the D (5 bases). Germline values: CDR1 SEHNR, CDR2 FQNEAQ (reference sequence). The germline V and J ends were trimmed by 5 bases and 4 bases, with 8 bases remaining between them. The CDR3 has 12 amino acids. For the CDR3, the DNA is TGTGCCAGCAGCCGTGGGGCCTATGGCTACACCTTC. This sequence encodes CASSRGAYGYTF.

The chain has TRBV28 and TRBJ1-5; 7 bases are a match to TRBD1. Trimming cost V 5 bases and J 2 bases; bases outside gene matches: 12. The CDR3 is 17 amino acids. Germline CDR1 is MDHEN and CDR2 is SYDVKM. This chain's CDR3 is CASSPSTGIWGNQPQHF. The CDR3 coding sequence is TGTGCCAGCAGTCCATCGACAGGGATATGGGGCAATCAGCCCCAGCATTTT.

This clone was found once. This chain links TRBV6-2 or TRBV6-3 with TRBJ1-2; D may be TRBD1 (5 bases). Germline V gene data show CDR1 as MNHEY and CDR2 as SVGEGT. The germline V and J ends were trimmed by 6 bases and 8 bases, with 19 bases remaining between them. The CDR3 contains 14 residues. Written as DNA, the CDR3 is TGTGCCAGCAGCCGTACAAGGGGTGTTCCGGGCTACACCTTC. Amino acids: CASSRTRGVPGYTF.